This T cell receptor (beta chain) appears in the sequencing data of a study of control samples from healthy donors and cancer patients. Using immunoSEQ multiplex PCR, the repertoire was profiled, and TCRdb retains in-frame clones only, with some absent. In the table there are about 190,000 clones, around 90% of which are singletons. Per germline, CDR1 MNHEY and CDR2 SVGEGT. This CDR3 is built from 15 residues. Trimming took 0 bases from V and 3 from J; bases not matched to a gene: 3. The specimen sequenced was blood. The TCR sequence derives from a man aged 25-45 years in good health. The rearrangement uses TRBV6-2 or TRBV6-3 and TRBJ2-3, with 7 nucleotides matching TRBD1. DNA for the CDR3: TGTGCCAGCAGTTACTCGGAACAGGGGACAGATACGCAGTATTTT. This gives the protein CASSYSEQGTDTQYF.